These 26 T cell receptor beta chains came from one sample sequenced in a study of T cells in Graves' hyperthyroidism and ophthalmopathy. Amplification yielded TCR beta CDR3 regions, with RNA transcripts as the source. HTBI primers drove first-round RT-PCR of the TCR CDR3. TCRdb re-called the multiplex PCR reads with MiXCR, one entry per CDR3 protein. Among 500,000 to 750,000 distinct CDR3 sequences listed, approximately 44% were seen once. The source material was peripheral blood or thyroid tissue (not recorded which). These receptors were obtained from a woman aged 18-30 years with Graves' hyperthyroidism.

The chain uses TRBV10-3 and TRBJ1-1, with TRBD1 matching over 9 bases. The CDR3 runs to 14 residues. Germline CDR1 ENHRY, CDR2 SYGVKD. V lost 4 bases to trimming and J lost 3 bases; unmatched junction nucleotides: 3. CDR3 loop: CAISVRQGDTEAFF. The CDR3 DNA reads as TGTGCCATCAGTGTTCGACAGGGGGACACTGAAGCTTTCTTT.

This clonotype occurred a few times. The chain has TRBV15 and TRBJ2-7, with 8 nucleotides matching TRBD1. The V segment lost 0 bases and the J segment 3 bases; nucleotides outside the gene matches: 1. The CDR3 runs to 14 residues. Germline V gives CDR1 LNHNV, CDR2 YYDKDF (reference sequence). CDR3 DNA: TGTGCCACCAGCAGAGAAACAGGGGGCTACGAGCAGTACTTC. Encoded protein: CATSRETGGYEQYF.

This clonotype was recorded at least ten times. This chain joins TRBV6-6 and TRBJ1-6; no clear D. CDR1 MNHNY and CDR2 SVGAGI come from the germline V gene (reference sequence). The V end lost 7 bases, the J end lost 0 bases, and 10 bases lay between the germline ends. CDR3 length: 15 amino acids. The CDR3 DNA reads as TGTGCCAGCATTCGAGACCACTCCTATAATTCACCCCTCCACTTT. This sequence encodes CASIRDHSYNSPLHF.

The V call is TRBV7-6, the J call TRBJ2-7; TRBD1 matches 7 bases. Germline CDR1 SGHVS, CDR2 FNYEAQ. V lost 4 bases and J lost 1; bases outside the gene matches: 4. The length of the CDR3 is 14 residues. CDR3 sequence reads: CASSSGGQSYEQYF. The DNA for the CDR3 is TGTGCCAGCAGCTCAGGGGGACAGTCCTACGAGCAGTACTTC.

V gene TRBV2 combines with J gene TRBJ2-7; TRBD2 is a possible D gene (6 bases). V was pared by 3 bases and J by 7 bases, with 19 bases between. This CDR3 has 15 amino acids. Germline V gives CDR1 SNHLY, CDR2 FYNNEI. Here the CDR3 reads CASSERGLSYNEQYF. The CDR3 nucleotides are TGTGCCAGCAGTGAGCGGGGCCTATCTTACAATGAGCAGTACTTC.

In regard to this clonotype: At one end, the junction sequence differs from germline, possibly due to a read error. The V call is TRBV2, the J call TRBJ2-5; D is undetermined. Germline V gene sequence: CDR1 SNHLY, CDR2 FYNNEI. This CDR3 has 14 residues. The CDR3 DNA sequence: TGTGCCAGCAGGTTATTGGAAAGCCAAGAGACCCGGTACTTC. Protein product: CASRLLESQETRYF. The variable domain in full, with the rest retrieved from reference TRBV2 and TRBJ2-5, is EPEVTQTPSHQVTQMGQEVILRCVPISNHLYFYWYRQILGQKVEFLVSFYNNEISEKSEIFDDQFSVERPDGSNFTLKIRSTKLEDSAMYFCASRLLESQETRYFGPGTRLLVL.

V and J are TRBV10-3 and TRBJ2-7, with TRBD2 matching over 8 bases. V lost 2 bases and J lost 7; bases outside the gene matches: 7. The CDR3 runs to 14 residues. Germline assignment: CDR1 ENHRY and CDR2 SYGVKD. The CDR3 DNA sequence: TGTGCCATCAGTGAGGGGACTAGGGCCTCGGAGCAGTACTTC. It codes for CAISEGTRASEQYF.

This clonotype was observed many times. The chain recombines TRBV11-2 with TRBJ1-6; D is unclear. This CDR3 has 13 residues. CDR1 and CDR2 (germline): SGHAT, FQNNGV. The germline V and J ends were trimmed by 5 bases and 9 bases, with 11 bases remaining between them. CDR3 in amino acids: CASSVMGSSPLHF. Written as DNA, the CDR3 is TGTGCCAGCAGCGTCATGGGTTCTTCACCCCTCCACTTT.

This clonotype was counted only a few times. This chain links TRBV7-2 with TRBJ2-5; 9 bases map to TRBD2. Looked up from germline, CDR1 is SGHTA and CDR2 is FQGNSA. Losses at the gene ends were 1 base for V and 5 bases for J; bases not matched to a gene: 8. The CDR3 consists of 16 residues. The CDR3 region has the DNA TGTGCCAGCAGCTTAGTCCGCGGGAGGGCCGGGGAGACCCAGTACTTC. It is translated as CASSLVRGRAGETQYF. The variable domain in full, with the rest retrieved from reference TRBV7-2 and TRBJ2-5, is GAGVSQSPSNKVTEKGKDVELRCDPISGHTALYWYRQSLGQGLEFLIYFQGNSAPDKSGLPSDRFSAERTGGSVSTLTIQRTQQEDSAVYLCASSLVRGRAGETQYFGPGTRLLVL.

The chain links TRBV20-1 to TRBJ1-2; tentative D call: TRBD1 (6 bases). Trimming left V 5 bases short and J 7 bases short, with 20 bases between. CDR1 is DFQATT, CDR2 SNEGSKA, per germline (reference sequence). The CDR3 totals 14 residues. CDR3 protein: CSASTGATLGGYTF. The CDR3 coding sequence is TGCAGTGCTTCGACGGGGGCCACCTTGGGTGGCTACACCTTC.

The chain recombines TRBV20-1 with TRBJ2-7; D remains unclear. The closer fit of TRBJ2-1 to the DNA end suggests the J call may be wrong. CDR3 length: 12 amino acids. Germline CDR1 reads DFQATT; CDR2 reads SNEGSKA (reference sequence). CDR3 sequence reads: CSARDDYNEQFF. In DNA, the CDR3 is TGCAGTGCTAGGGACGACTACAATGAGCAGTTCTTC.

This clonotype was counted ten times or more. The rearrangement joins TRBV10-3 to TRBJ1-2, with D hard to call. V was trimmed by 5 bases and J by 7 bases, leaving 20 bases between them. Germline lookup yields CDR1 ENHRY and CDR2 SYGVKD. The CDR3 is made up of 15 amino acids. The CDR3 DNA reads as TGTGCCATCAGTTACGTAATCCCGCGCAGAAGTGGCTACACCTTC. It translates to CAISYVIPRRSGYTF.

This clonotype was detected ten times or more. CDR3 in amino acids: CASSLGQGRTEAFF. The CDR3 nucleotides read TGTGCCAGCAGCTTAGGCCAAGGACGCACTGAAGCTTTCTTT. This chain uses TRBV11-2 with TRBJ1-1; D is undetermined. Germline CDR1 and CDR2: SGHAT and FQNNGV. Trimming stripped 1 base from V and 4 bases from J, with 10 bases between. The CDR3 runs to 14 residues.

This clonotype was seen only a few times. J is TRBJ1-4 and V is TRBV27; 7 positions agree with TRBD1. The CDR3 is made up of 14 amino acids. V trimming: 3 bases; J trimming: 7 bases; junction bases outside the gene matches: 5. CDR1 is MNHEY and CDR2 is SMNVEV in the germline V gene (reference sequence). CDR3 protein: CASSFGDSGEKLFF. CDR3 nucleotide sequence: TGTGCCAGCAGTTTTGGGGACAGCGGTGAAAAACTGTTTTTT.

The DNA for the CDR3 is TGTGCCACCAGTGAAGCCAGCAACACCTTC. Protein sequence: CATSEASNTF. The rearrangement joins TRBV24-1 to TRBJ1-2, with D uncertain. This CDR3 spans 10 amino acids. Germline V gives CDR1 KGHDR, CDR2 SFDVKD. Trimming took off 4 bases at V and 12 bases at J, with 8 bases between the two ends.

This clonotype was counted ten times or more. This CDR3 reads CASSLGGGYQPQHF. CDR3 coding DNA: TGTGCCAGCAGCTTAGGAGGGGGCTATCAGCCCCAGCATTTT. This chain links TRBV7-8 with TRBJ1-5; 7 bases are shared with TRBD1. J lost 5 bases, V lost 1 base, and 2 bases had no gene match. Germline values: CDR1 SGHVS, CDR2 FQNEAQ. The CDR3 totals 14 residues. Drawing the rest from reference TRBV7-8 and TRBJ1-5, the complete variable domain is GAGVSQSPRYKVAKRGQDVALRCDPISGHVSLFWYQQALGQGPEFLTYFQNEAQLDKSGLPSDRFFAERPEGSVSTLKIQRTQQEDSAVYLCASSLGGGYQPQHFGDGTRLSIL.

This clonotype came up once. This chain links TRBV29-1 with TRBJ1-5; D gene ambiguous. Germline V gene sequence: CDR1 SQVTM, CDR2 ANQGSEA. The CDR3 is 14 amino acids. V was trimmed by 4 bases and J by 0 bases, leaving 10 bases between them. The CDR3 is CSVVSGSSNQPQHF. The CDR3 DNA reads as TGCAGCGTTGTCAGCGGAAGTAGCAATCAGCCCCAGCATTTT.

Ten or more counts support this clonotype. The gene calls are TRBV5-4 and TRBJ2-1; 11 nucleotides line up with TRBD2. The germline CDR1 and CDR2 sequences are SGHNT and YYREEE (reference sequence). Trimming took 7 bases from V and 7 from J; bases not matched to a gene: 13. The CDR3 has 16 amino acids. CDR3 sequence (DNA): TGTGCCAGCGGGGACTTCTCTAGCGGGAGGAATAATGAGCAGTTCTTC. This gives the protein CASGDFSSGRNNEQFF.

This clonotype was detected only a few times. The chain carries TRBV13 and TRBJ2-3; D unclear. Germline assignment: CDR1 PRHDT and CDR2 FYEKMQ (reference sequence). Trimming removed 3 bases from V and 2 bases from J, with 9 bases in between. This CDR3 contains 14 residues. This CDR3 is CASSFGFTTDTQYF. The CDR3 coding sequence is TGTGCCAGCAGCTTTGGATTTACCACAGATACGCAGTATTTT.

The V and J genes are TRBV20-1 and TRBJ1-1; D call uncertain. Germline V lookup: CDR1 DFQATT, CDR2 SNEGSKA (reference sequence). This CDR3 comprises 15 residues. The germline V and J ends were trimmed by 5 bases and 3 bases, with 19 bases remaining between them. CDR3 sequence reads: CSARKSPWRDTEAFF. CDR3 DNA sequence: TGCAGTGCTCGAAAGTCTCCGTGGAGGGACACTGAAGCTTTCTTT.

This clonotype was counted many times. The chain combines TRBV9 with TRBJ1-2; D unclear. The length of the CDR3 is 13 residues. CDR1 is SGDLS and CDR2 is YYNGEE in the germline V gene. The V gene lost 3 bases and the J gene lost 1 base, with 7 bases spanning the gap. The CDR3 is CASSAYINYGYTF. The CDR3, as DNA: TGTGCCAGCAGCGCCTATATTAACTATGGCTACACCTTC.

This clonotype was seen repeatedly, ten times or more. The gene calls are TRBV7-9 and TRBJ2-6, with D maybe TRBD2 (6 bases). V shed 4 bases and J shed 2 bases, with 12 bases lying between them. Germline CDR1 reads SEHNR; CDR2 reads FQNEAQ (reference sequence). The CDR3 consists of 16 residues. CDR3 sequence: CASSSAGTPGANVLTF. The CDR3 nucleotides are TGTGCCAGCAGCTCGGCAGGGACTCCTGGGGCCAACGTCCTGACTTTC.

CDR3 sequence (DNA): TGTGCCAGCAGTGAAGGTCAGGGAGTAGCTGGAAACACCATATATTTT. Protein product: CASSEGQGVAGNTIYF. The chain uses TRBV6-1 and TRBJ1-3; a weak D match, TRBD1 (5 bases). Germline V lookup: CDR1 MNHNS, CDR2 SASEGT. V shed 1 base and J shed 2 bases, with 12 bases lying between them. The CDR3 length is 16 residues.

This clonotype was observed many times. The gene calls are TRBV4-1 and TRBJ1-5; D not certain. The germline gives CDR1 MGHRA, CDR2 YSYEKL. Trimming stripped 1 base from V and 2 bases from J, with 15 bases between. The CDR3 contains 17 residues. Written as DNA, the CDR3 is TGCGCCAGCAGCCAAGGGGGTCTACTCTATGGCAATCAGCCCCAGCATTTT. Translated: CASSQGGLLYGNQPQHF.

The sample holds many counts of this clonotype. The chain is built from TRBV2 and TRBJ2-2, with D perhaps TRBD2 (6 bases). V dropped 8 bases and J dropped 5 bases, with 15 bases sitting between them. The CDR3 is 14 amino acids. Germline V lookup: CDR1 SNHLY, CDR2 FYNNEI. As DNA, the CDR3 is TGTGCCAGCGGACGGGACTCGGCGACCGGGGAGCTGTTTTTT. Translated, it gives CASGRDSATGELFF.

This clonotype was seen a single time. J is TRBJ2-5 and V is TRBV20-1, with D possibly being TRBD1 (7 bases). CDR1 is DFQATT, CDR2 SNEGSKA, per germline (reference sequence). The CDR3 consists of 16 residues. The DNA of the CDR3 is TGCAGCGGCCTTCCCTGGGGGGCAGGGGGGACGGAGACCCAGTACTTC. This encodes CSGLPWGAGGTETQYF.